The 2 T cell receptor beta chains in this list originate from one sample, sequenced in a study of T cell responses to AZD1222 COVID-19 vaccine. TCRdb keeps only in-frame clones here, not all; method: immunoSEQ multiplex PCR. The table lists about 140,000 clones, over 90% of them singletons. The material was peripheral blood, obtained 28 days after the second AZD1222 dose. The receptors stem from an adult who received the AZD1222 COVID-19 vaccine.

The chain is built from TRBV28 and TRBJ2-2; D gene uncertain. This CDR3 contains 15 residues. Germline CDR1 and CDR2: MDHEN and SYDVKM. V gave up 0 bases and J gave up 6 bases, with 11 bases separating them. The CDR3 DNA follows: TGTGCCAGCAGTTTATGGCGGATCGGCGCCGGGGAGCTGTTTTTT. Its translation is CASSLWRIGAGELFF.

A single count supports this clone. This chain joins TRBV7-2 and TRBJ2-7, with TRBD2 as a possible D gene (6 bases). The CDR3 has 15 residues. V was pared by 0 bases and J by 0 bases, with 9 bases between. Germline V gene data show CDR1 as SGHTA and CDR2 as FQGNSA. CDR3 sequence reads: CASSLAGGTSYEQYF. The CDR3 nucleotides read TGTGCCAGCAGCTTAGCGGGAGGAACCTCCTACGAGCAGTACTTC.